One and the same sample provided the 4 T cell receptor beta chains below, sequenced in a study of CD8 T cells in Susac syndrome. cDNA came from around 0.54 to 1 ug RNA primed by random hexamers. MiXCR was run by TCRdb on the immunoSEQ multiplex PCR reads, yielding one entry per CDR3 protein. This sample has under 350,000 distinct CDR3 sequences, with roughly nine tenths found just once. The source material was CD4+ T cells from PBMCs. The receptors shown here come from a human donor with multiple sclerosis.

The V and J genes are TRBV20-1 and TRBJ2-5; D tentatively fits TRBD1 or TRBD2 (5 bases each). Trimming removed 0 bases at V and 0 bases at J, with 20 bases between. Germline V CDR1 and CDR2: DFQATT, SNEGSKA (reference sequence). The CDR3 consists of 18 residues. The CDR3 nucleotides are TGCAGTGCTAGAGACTCGGGGCTTCGCCGGCCGTACCAAGAGACCCAGTACTTC. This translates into CSARDSGLRRPYQETQYF.

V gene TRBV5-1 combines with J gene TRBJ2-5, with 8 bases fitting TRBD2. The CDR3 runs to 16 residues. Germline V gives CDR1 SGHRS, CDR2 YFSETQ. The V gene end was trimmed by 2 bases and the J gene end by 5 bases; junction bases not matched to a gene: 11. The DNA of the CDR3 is TGCGCCAGCAGCTTAAAGCGGGAGTCTGGGGCGGAGACCCAGTACTTC. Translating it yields CASSLKRESGAETQYF.

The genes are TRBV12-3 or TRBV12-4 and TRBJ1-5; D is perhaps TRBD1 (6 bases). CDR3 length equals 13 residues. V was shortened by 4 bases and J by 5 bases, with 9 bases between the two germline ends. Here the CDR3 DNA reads TGTGCCAGCAGTTCACAGGGAGATCAGCCCCAGCATTTT. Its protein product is CASSSQGDQPQHF.

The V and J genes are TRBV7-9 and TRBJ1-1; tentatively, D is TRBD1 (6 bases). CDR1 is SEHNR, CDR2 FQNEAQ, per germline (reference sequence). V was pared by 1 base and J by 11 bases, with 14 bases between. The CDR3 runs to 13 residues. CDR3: CASSLEGVPGAFF. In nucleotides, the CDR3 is TGTGCCAGCAGCTTAGAGGGGGTTCCCGGGGCTTTCTTT.